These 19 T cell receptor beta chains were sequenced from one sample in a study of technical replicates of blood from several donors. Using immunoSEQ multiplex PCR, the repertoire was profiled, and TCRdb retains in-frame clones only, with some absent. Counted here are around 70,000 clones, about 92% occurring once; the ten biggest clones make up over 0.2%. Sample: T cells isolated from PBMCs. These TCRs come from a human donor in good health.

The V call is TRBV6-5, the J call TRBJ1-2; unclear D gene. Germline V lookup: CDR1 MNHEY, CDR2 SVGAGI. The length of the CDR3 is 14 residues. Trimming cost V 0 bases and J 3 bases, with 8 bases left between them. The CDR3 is CASSYSSGDYGYTF. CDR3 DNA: TGTGCCAGCAGTTACTCGAGTGGTGACTATGGCTACACCTTC.

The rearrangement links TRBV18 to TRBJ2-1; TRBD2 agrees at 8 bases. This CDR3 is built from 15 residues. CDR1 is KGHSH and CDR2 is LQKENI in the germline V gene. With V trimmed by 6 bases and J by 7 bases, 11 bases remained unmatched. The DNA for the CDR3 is TGTGCCAGCTCGCTCGGGACGGGAGGGCCGAATGAGCAGTTCTTC. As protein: CASSLGTGGPNEQFF.

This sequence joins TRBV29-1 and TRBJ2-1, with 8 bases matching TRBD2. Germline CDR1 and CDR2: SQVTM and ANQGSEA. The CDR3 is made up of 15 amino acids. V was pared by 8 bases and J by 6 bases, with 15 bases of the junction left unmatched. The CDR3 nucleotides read TGCAGCCCTTGGACAGCGGGAGAAACGAGCAATGAGCAGTTCTTC. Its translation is CSPWTAGETSNEQFF.

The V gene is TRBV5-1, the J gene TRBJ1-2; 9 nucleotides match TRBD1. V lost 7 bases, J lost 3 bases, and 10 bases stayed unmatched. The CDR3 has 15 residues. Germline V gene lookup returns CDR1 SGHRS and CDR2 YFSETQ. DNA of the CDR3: TGCGCCAGCGCGGACAGGGGCACATCCGACTATGGCTACACCTTC. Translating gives CASADRGTSDYGYTF.

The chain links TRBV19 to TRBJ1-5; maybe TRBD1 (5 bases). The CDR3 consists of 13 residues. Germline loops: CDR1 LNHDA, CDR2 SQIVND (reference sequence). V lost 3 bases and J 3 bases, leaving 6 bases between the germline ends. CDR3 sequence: CASSMGLNQPQHF. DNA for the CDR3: TGTGCCAGTAGTATGGGGCTCAATCAGCCCCAGCATTTT.

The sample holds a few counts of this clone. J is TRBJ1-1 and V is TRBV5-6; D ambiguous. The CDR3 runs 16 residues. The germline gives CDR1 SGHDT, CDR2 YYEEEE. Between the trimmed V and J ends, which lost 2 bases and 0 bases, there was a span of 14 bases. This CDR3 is CASSLELEYLNTEAFF. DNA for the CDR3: TGTGCCAGCAGCTTAGAGTTAGAGTACCTGAACACTGAAGCTTTCTTT.

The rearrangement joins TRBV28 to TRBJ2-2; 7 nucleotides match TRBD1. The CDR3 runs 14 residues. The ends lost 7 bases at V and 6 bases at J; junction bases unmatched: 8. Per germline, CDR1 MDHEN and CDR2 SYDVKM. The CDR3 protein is CASIRQGNSGELFF. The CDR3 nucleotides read TGTGCCAGCATTCGACAGGGTAACTCCGGGGAGCTGTTTTTT.

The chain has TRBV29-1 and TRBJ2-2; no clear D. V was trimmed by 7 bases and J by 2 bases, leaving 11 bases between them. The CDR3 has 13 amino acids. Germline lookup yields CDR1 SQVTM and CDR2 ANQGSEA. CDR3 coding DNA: TGCAGCGAACGTATCAGAAACACCGGGGAGCTGTTTTTT. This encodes CSERIRNTGELFF.

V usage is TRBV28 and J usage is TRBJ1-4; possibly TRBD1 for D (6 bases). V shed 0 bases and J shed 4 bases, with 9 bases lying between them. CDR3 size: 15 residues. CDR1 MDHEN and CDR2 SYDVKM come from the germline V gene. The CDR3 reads CASSLWGRGNEKLFF. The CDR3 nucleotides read TGTGCCAGCAGTTTATGGGGCAGGGGTAATGAAAAACTGTTTTTT.

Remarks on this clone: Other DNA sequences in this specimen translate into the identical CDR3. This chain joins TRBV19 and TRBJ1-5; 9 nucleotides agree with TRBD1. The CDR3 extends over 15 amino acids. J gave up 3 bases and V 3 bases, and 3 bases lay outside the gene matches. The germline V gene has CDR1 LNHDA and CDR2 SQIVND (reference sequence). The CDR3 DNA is TGTGCCAGTAGTATGGGACAGGGTTTCAATCAGCCCCAGCATTTT. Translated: CASSMGQGFNQPQHF.

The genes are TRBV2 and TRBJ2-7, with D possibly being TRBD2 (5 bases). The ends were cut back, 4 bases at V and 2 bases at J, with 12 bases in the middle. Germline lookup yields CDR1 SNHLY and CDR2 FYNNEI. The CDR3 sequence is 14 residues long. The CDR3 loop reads CASSGGSAAYEQYF. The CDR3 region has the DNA TGTGCCAGCAGTGGCGGTAGCGCTGCCTACGAGCAGTACTTC.

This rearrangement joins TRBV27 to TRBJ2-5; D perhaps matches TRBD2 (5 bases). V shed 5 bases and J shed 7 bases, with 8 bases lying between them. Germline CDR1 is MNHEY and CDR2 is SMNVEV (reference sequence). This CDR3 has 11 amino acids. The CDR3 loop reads CASSLGGTQYF. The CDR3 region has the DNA TGTGCCAGCAGTCTCGGAGGGACCCAGTACTTC.

DNA of the CDR3: TGTGCCAGCAGTATGAACAGGGGGCGAGGTGGCTACACCTTC. Its translation is CASSMNRGRGGYTF. V gene TRBV27 combines with J gene TRBJ1-2, with TRBD1 matching over 9 bases. This CDR3 is built from 14 residues. The V and J ends lost 5 bases and 7 bases, in that order; junction bases with no gene match: 8. Germline assignment: CDR1 MNHEY and CDR2 SMNVEV (reference sequence).

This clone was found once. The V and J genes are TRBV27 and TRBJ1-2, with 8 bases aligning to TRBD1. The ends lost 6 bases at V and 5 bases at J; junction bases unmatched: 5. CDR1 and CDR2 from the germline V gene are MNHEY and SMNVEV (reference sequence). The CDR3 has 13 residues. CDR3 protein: CASSQGAVYGYTF. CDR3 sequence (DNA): TGTGCCAGCAGCCAGGGGGCTGTTTATGGCTACACCTTC.

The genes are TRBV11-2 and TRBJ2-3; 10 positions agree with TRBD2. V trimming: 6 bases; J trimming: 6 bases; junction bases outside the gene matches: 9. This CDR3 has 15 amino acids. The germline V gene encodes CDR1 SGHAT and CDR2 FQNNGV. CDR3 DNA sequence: TGTGCCAGCAGGGTAAGCGGGAGGGCCTCCGATACGCAGTATTTT. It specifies CASRVSGRASDTQYF.

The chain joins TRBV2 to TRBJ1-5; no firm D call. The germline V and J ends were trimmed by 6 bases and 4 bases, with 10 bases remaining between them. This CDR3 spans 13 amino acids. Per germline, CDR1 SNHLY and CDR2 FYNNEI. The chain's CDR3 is CASRLGGNQPQHF. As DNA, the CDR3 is TGTGCCAGCAGGCTGGGCGGGAATCAGCCCCAGCATTTT.

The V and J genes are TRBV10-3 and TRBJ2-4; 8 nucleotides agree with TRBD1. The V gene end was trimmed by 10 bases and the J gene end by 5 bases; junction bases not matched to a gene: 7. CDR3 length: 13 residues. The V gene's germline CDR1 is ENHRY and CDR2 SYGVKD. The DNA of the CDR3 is TGTGCCACCCCAGGGGGCTTGGAAAACATTCAGTACTTC. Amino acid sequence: CATPGGLENIQYF.

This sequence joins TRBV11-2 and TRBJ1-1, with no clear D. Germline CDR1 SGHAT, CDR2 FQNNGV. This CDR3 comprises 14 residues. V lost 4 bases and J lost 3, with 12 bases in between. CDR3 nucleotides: TGTGCCAGCAGCTACGTTGTTGGGCACACTGAAGCTTTCTTT. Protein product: CASSYVVGHTEAFF. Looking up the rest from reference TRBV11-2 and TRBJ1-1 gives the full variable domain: EAGVAQSPRYKIIEKRQSVAFWCNPISGHATLYWYQQILGQGPKLLIQFQNNGVVDDSQLPKDRFSAERLKGVDSTLKIQPAKLEDSAVYLCASSYVVGHTEAFFGQGTRLTVV.

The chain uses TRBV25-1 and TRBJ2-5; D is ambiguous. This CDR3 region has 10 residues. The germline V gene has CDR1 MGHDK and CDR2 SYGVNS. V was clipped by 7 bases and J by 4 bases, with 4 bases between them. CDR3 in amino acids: CASTRETQYF. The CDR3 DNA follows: TGTGCCAGCACGCGAGAGACCCAGTACTTC. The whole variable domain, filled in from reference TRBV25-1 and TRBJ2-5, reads EADIYQTPRYLVIGTGKKITLECSQTMGHDKMYWYQQDPGMELHLIHYSYGVNSTEKGDLSSESTVSRIRTEHFPLTLESARPSHTSQYLCASTRETQYFGPGTRLLVL.